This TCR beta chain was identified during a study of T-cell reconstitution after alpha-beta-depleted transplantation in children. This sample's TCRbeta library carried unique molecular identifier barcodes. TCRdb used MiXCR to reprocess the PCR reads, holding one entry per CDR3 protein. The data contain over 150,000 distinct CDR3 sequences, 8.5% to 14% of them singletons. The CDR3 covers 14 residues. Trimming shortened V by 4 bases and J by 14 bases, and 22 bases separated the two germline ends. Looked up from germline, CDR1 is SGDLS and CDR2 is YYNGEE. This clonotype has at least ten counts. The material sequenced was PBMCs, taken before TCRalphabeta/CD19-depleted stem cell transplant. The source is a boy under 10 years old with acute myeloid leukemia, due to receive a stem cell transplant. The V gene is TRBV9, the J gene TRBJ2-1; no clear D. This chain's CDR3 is CASSPSVGAPVEFF. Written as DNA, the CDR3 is TGTGCCAGCAGCCCCTCTGTGGGCGCCCCCGTGGAGTTCTTC.